The 29 T cell receptor beta chains in this list originate from one sample, sequenced in a study of blood T cell repertoires in COVID-19. Sequenced by immunoSEQ multiplex PCR; TCRdb stores in-frame clones only, minus some. Among 150,000 to 200,000 clones listed, around 87% were seen once. The specimen sequenced was peripheral blood. These receptors came from an elderly woman in a cohort sampled during active or convalescent COVID-19.

The chain couples TRBV5-1 to TRBJ2-3; TRBD2 aligns across 11 bases. CDR1 SGHRS and CDR2 YFSETQ come from the germline V gene. The CDR3 is 15 residues long. The V segment lost 2 bases and the J segment 1 base; nucleotides outside the gene matches: 0. The CDR3 loop reads CASSLLAGGTDTQYF. The DNA for the CDR3 is TGCGCCAGCAGCTTACTAGCGGGAGGCACAGATACGCAGTATTTT.

The V and J genes are TRBV12-3 or TRBV12-4 and TRBJ2-7; D is perhaps TRBD2 (5 bases). V was pared by 1 base and J by 3 bases, with 7 bases between. The CDR3 sequence is 13 residues long. CDR3 sequence reads: CASSLGTFYEQYV. The DNA of the CDR3 is TGTGCCAGCAGTTTAGGGACTTTCTACGAGCAGTACGTC.

The rearrangement uses TRBV9 and TRBJ2-1, with D tentatively TRBD2 (5 bases). Trimming pared 0 bases from V and 5 bases from J, leaving 24 bases between. Looked up from germline, CDR1 is SGDLS and CDR2 is YYNGEE. CDR3 length equals 19 residues. The CDR3 DNA sequence: TGTGCCAGCAGCGTAGTAGCCCAGAGGGCAGGCTTAGCCAACAATGAGCAGTTCTTC. As protein: CASSVVAQRAGLANNEQFF.

The chain couples TRBV28 to TRBJ2-2; no clear D gene. The CDR3 is 14 amino acids. Germline V CDR1 and CDR2: MDHEN, SYDVKM. The ends were cut back, 7 bases at V and 1 base at J, with 10 bases in the middle. DNA of the CDR3: TGTGCCAGCATTGACACTCGGAACACCGGGGAGCTGTTTTTT. It is translated as CASIDTRNTGELFF.

The chain couples TRBV28 to TRBJ1-3, with 7 bases matching TRBD1. The CDR3 has 14 residues. Unmatched junction bases numbered 3, after V lost 3 bases and J lost 4 bases. Germline V gives CDR1 MDHEN, CDR2 SYDVKM. CDR3 DNA: TGTGCCAGCAGTTTCGACAGGGCGGGAAACACCATATATTTT. Encoded protein: CASSFDRAGNTIYF. The complete variable domain, with remaining parts taken from reference TRBV28 and TRBJ1-3, reads DVKVTQSSRYLVKRTGEKVFLECVQDMDHENMFWYRQDPGLGLRLIYFSYDVKMKEKGDIPEGYSVSREKKERFSLILESASTNQTSMYLCASSFDRAGNTIYFGEGSWLTVV.

V usage is TRBV11-3 and J usage is TRBJ1-3; no reliable D call. Germline CDR1 SGHNT, CDR2 YENEEA. The V end lost 3 bases, the J end lost 7 bases, and 10 bases lay between the germline ends. CDR3 size: 13 residues. The CDR3 region has the DNA TGTGCCAGCAGCTTTGACCCCAGGAACACCATATATTTT. Its protein is CASSFDPRNTIYF.

The chain carries TRBV6-4 and TRBJ2-7; 8 bases are shared with TRBD2. V gave up 4 bases and J gave up 2 bases; unmatched junction bases: 1. The CDR3 loop spans 13 amino acids. Germline V gene sequence: CDR1 MRHNA, CDR2 SNTAGT. The CDR3 DNA follows: TGTGCCAGCAGTGTCGGGGGGGCCTACGAGCAGTACGTC. It encodes CASSVGGAYEQYV.

CDR3 DNA: TGTGCCAGCAGCCTTGACAGGGTACAGGGGCAGCCCCAGCATTTT. Residues: CASSLDRVQGQPQHF. The gene calls are TRBV5-5 and TRBJ1-5, with TRBD1 matching 7 bases. The CDR3 is 15 amino acids. V shed 4 bases and J 7 bases; nucleotides not matched to a gene: 11. CDR1 is SGHKS, CDR2 YYEKEE, per germline (reference sequence).

J is TRBJ2-7 and V is TRBV2, with 13 bases that match TRBD2. Germline-derived CDR1 and CDR2 are SNHLY and FYNNEI. The J segment lost 6 bases and the V segment lost 6 bases, leaving 8 bases of the junction unmatched. This CDR3 has 15 residues. CDR3 DNA: TGTGCCAGCAGGGAACCGGGACTAGCGGGGCCCGAGCAGTACTTC. This codes for CASREPGLAGPEQYF.

J is TRBJ1-2 and V is TRBV27; 10 bases line up with TRBD1. This CDR3 is built from 16 residues. CDR1 and CDR2 from the germline V gene are MNHEY and SMNVEV (reference sequence). Trimming removed 5 bases from V and 4 bases from J; junction bases left unmatched: 10. Here the CDR3 DNA reads TGTGCCAGCAGTCCCTCCGGGACAGGGGTACTCTATGGCTACACCTTC. Translated, it gives CASSPSGTGVLYGYTF.

The chain has TRBV4-1 and TRBJ2-3; tentatively, D is TRBD2 (6 bases). The CDR3 covers 15 residues. With 0 bases removed from V and 5 bases from J, the gap between germline ends came to 12 bases. Germline V CDR1 and CDR2: MGHRA, YSYEKL. This CDR3 is CASSQDLAAGDTQYF. In DNA, the CDR3 is TGCGCCAGCAGCCAAGATCTTGCAGCGGGAGATACGCAGTATTTT.

DNA of the CDR3: TGCGCCAGCAGCCAAGACCCGCCTCTAGCGGGAGACACGGGTTGGGATGAGCAGTTCTTC. Amino acids: CASSQDPPLAGDTGWDEQFF. J is TRBJ2-1 and V is TRBV4-1; TRBD2 agrees at 10 bases. V lost 0 bases and J lost 8; bases outside the gene matches: 19. From germline, CDR1 is MGHRA and CDR2 YSYEKL. The CDR3 spans 20 residues.

J is TRBJ1-5 and V is TRBV19, with TRBD1 matching over 10 bases. CDR1 is LNHDA and CDR2 is SQIVND in the germline V gene (reference sequence). The V gene end was trimmed by 0 bases and the J gene end by 6 bases; junction bases not matched to a gene: 8. This CDR3 is built from 17 residues. The DNA of the CDR3 is TGTGCCAGTAGTATAGACCGAAGACAGGGGGCTGGTCAGCCCCAGCATTTT. Encoded protein: CASSIDRRQGAGQPQHF.

The V and J genes are TRBV11-3 and TRBJ1-6, with 8 bases aligning to TRBD1. V lost 5 bases and J lost 10; bases outside the gene matches: 4. The CDR3 length is 13 residues. Looked up from germline, CDR1 is SGHNT and CDR2 is YENEEA. CDR3: CASSPGDRSPLHF. The CDR3 DNA reads TGTGCCAGCAGCCCAGGGGACAGGTCACCCCTCCACTTT.

This chain links TRBV5-8 with TRBJ1-2; unclear D gene. Trimming cost V 2 bases and J 0 bases, with 2 bases left between them. CDR3 length: 12 residues. Germline CDR1 SGHTS, CDR2 YDEGEE. Written as DNA, the CDR3 is TGTGCCAGCAGCTTCTCTAACTATGGCTACACCTTC. This translates into CASSFSNYGYTF. The complete variable domain, with remaining parts taken from reference TRBV5-8 and TRBJ1-2, reads EAGVTQSPTHLIKTRGQQATLRCSPISGHTSVYWYQQALGLGLQFLLWYDEGEERNRGNFPPRFSGRQFPNYSSELNVNALELEDSALYLCASSFSNYGYTFGSGTRLTVV.

The CDR3 loop is CASSLQGDFPDYGYTF. For the CDR3, the DNA is TGTGCCAGCAGTTTACAGGGGGACTTTCCCGACTATGGCTACACCTTC. The gene calls are TRBV28 and TRBJ1-2; 7 bases fit TRBD1. The ends lost 2 bases at V and 3 bases at J; junction bases unmatched: 9. The CDR3 is made up of 16 amino acids. CDR1 is MDHEN and CDR2 is SYDVKM in the germline V gene.

This clone occurred once. The chain is built from TRBV7-9 and TRBJ2-7; 15 nucleotides align to TRBD2. Germline values: CDR1 SEHNR, CDR2 FQNEAQ (reference sequence). The CDR3 sequence is 16 residues long. J was trimmed by 4 bases and V by 4 bases; bases with no gene match: 5. CDR3 residues: CASSSGLAGGGYEQYV. The CDR3 DNA follows: TGTGCCAGCAGCTCGGGACTAGCGGGAGGCGGATACGAGCAGTACGTC.

The CDR3 DNA follows: TGTGCCAGCTCCCCCGGGGTCAGCTACGAGCAGTACTTC. Its translation is CASSPGVSYEQYF. The chain recombines TRBV18 with TRBJ2-7; D might be TRBD2 (5 bases). The CDR3 is 13 residues long. Between the trimmed V and J ends, which lost 6 bases and 3 bases, there was a span of 12 bases. Germline V gene sequence: CDR1 KGHSH, CDR2 LQKENI.

The chain combines TRBV5-1 with TRBJ1-4; TRBD1 might be the D (6 bases). Germline-derived CDR1 and CDR2 are SGHRS and YFSETQ. The CDR3 spans 14 residues. Trimming shortened V by 4 bases and J by 3 bases, and 10 bases separated the two germline ends. CDR3 coding DNA: TGCGCCAGCAGCGCAGGGGATGCTAATGAAAAACTGTTTTTT. Translated, it gives CASSAGDANEKLFF.

V usage is TRBV18 and J usage is TRBJ1-1; D is unresolved. The CDR3 totals 14 residues. The V gene lost 3 bases and the J gene lost 3 bases, with 11 bases spanning the gap. Germline V gene sequence: CDR1 KGHSH, CDR2 LQKENI. The CDR3 loop reads CASSPATRDTEAFF. CDR3 nucleotide sequence: TGTGCCAGCTCACCCGCGACCCGGGACACTGAAGCTTTCTTT.

The chain links TRBV10-1 to TRBJ2-7, with 7 bases that match TRBD1. Per germline, CDR1 WNHNN and CDR2 SYGVQD (reference sequence). Unmatched junction bases numbered 5, after V lost 5 bases and J lost 4 bases. The CDR3 is made up of 13 amino acids. CDR3 DNA: TGCGCCAGCAGTAGGGACAGAGTGTACGAGCAGTACGTC. It is translated as CASSRDRVYEQYV.

The chain recombines TRBV7-2 with TRBJ2-1, with 8 bases fitting TRBD2. This CDR3 contains 13 residues. From germline, CDR1 is SGHTA and CDR2 FQGNSA. The trim removed 1 base at V and 15 bases at J, leaving 8 bases unmatched. Here the CDR3 reads CASSLVAGGRRFF. CDR3 coding DNA: TGTGCCAGCAGCTTAGTTGCGGGGGGAAGGAGGTTCTTC.

The rearrangement joins TRBV2 to TRBJ1-6; TRBD1 aligns across 7 bases. V shed 8 bases and J 7 bases; nucleotides not matched to a gene: 2. Germline CDR1 and CDR2: SNHLY and FYNNEI. This CDR3 has 12 amino acids. The CDR3 region has the DNA TGTGCCAGCTCACAGGGGAATTCACCCCTCCACTTT. Its protein product is CASSQGNSPLHF.

J is TRBJ1-2 and V is TRBV15; perhaps TRBD1 as D (6 bases). The V end lost 3 bases, the J end lost 0 bases, and 8 bases lay between the germline ends. This CDR3 region has 14 residues. CDR1 and CDR2 (germline): LNHNV, YYDKDF (reference sequence). This CDR3 reads CATSSGGANYGYTF. For the CDR3, the DNA is TGTGCCACCAGCAGTGGGGGCGCTAACTATGGCTACACCTTC.

The gene calls are TRBV28 and TRBJ1-5, with 7 bases fitting TRBD1. The junction had 5 bases not matched to a gene; V was cut back by 3 bases and J by 6 bases. The germline CDR1 and CDR2 sequences are MDHEN and SYDVKM. The CDR3 extends over 14 amino acids. CDR3 DNA: TGTGCCAGCAGTTTTGTCAGGGGGAGTCAGCCCCAGCATTTT. This gives the protein CASSFVRGSQPQHF.

The V and J genes are TRBV4-1 and TRBJ2-7; 11 positions agree with TRBD2. From germline, CDR1 is MGHRA and CDR2 YSYEKL. The CDR3 totals 16 residues. The trim removed 2 bases at V and 5 bases at J, leaving 8 bases unmatched. The CDR3 region has the DNA TGCGCCAGCAGCCAACTACTAGCGGGAGTGTGCGACGAGCAGTACGTC. This encodes CASSQLLAGVCDEQYV.

This clone was seen only a few times. J is TRBJ2-1 and V is TRBV29-1; D is perhaps TRBD2 (5 bases). CDR1 is SQVTM, CDR2 ANQGSEA, per germline. Trimming removed 7 bases at V and 3 bases at J, with 19 bases between. CDR3 length: 15 residues. As DNA, the CDR3 is TGCAGCGCGGGATCACGGCTGGCGGTCTACAATGAGCAGTTCTTC. Amino acids: CSAGSRLAVYNEQFF.

J is TRBJ2-2 and V is TRBV5-5; the match to TRBD1 covers 9 bases. The CDR3 runs 15 residues. Losses at the gene ends were 2 bases for V and 5 bases for J; bases not matched to a gene: 4. Germline CDR1 and CDR2: SGHKS and YYEKEE (reference sequence). The CDR3 spells CASSLYGTGTGELFF. CDR3 in DNA: TGTGCCAGCAGCTTATACGGGACAGGGACCGGGGAGCTGTTTTTT. The whole variable domain, filled in from reference TRBV5-5 and TRBJ2-2, reads DAGVTQSPTHLIKTRGQQVTLRCSPISGHKSVSWYQQVLGQGPQFIFQYYEKEERGRGNFPDRFSARQFPNYSSELNVNALLLGDSALYLCASSLYGTGTGELFFGEGSRLTVL.

The chain joins TRBV30 to TRBJ2-5; D is undetermined. The germline V gene encodes CDR1 GTSNPN and CDR2 SVGIG (reference sequence). The CDR3 extends over 11 amino acids. The ends were cut back, 1 base at V and 7 bases at J, with 7 bases in the middle. CDR3 coding DNA: TGTGCCTGGAGTGGTGCAGGGACCCAGTACTTC. This codes for CAWSGAGTQYF.